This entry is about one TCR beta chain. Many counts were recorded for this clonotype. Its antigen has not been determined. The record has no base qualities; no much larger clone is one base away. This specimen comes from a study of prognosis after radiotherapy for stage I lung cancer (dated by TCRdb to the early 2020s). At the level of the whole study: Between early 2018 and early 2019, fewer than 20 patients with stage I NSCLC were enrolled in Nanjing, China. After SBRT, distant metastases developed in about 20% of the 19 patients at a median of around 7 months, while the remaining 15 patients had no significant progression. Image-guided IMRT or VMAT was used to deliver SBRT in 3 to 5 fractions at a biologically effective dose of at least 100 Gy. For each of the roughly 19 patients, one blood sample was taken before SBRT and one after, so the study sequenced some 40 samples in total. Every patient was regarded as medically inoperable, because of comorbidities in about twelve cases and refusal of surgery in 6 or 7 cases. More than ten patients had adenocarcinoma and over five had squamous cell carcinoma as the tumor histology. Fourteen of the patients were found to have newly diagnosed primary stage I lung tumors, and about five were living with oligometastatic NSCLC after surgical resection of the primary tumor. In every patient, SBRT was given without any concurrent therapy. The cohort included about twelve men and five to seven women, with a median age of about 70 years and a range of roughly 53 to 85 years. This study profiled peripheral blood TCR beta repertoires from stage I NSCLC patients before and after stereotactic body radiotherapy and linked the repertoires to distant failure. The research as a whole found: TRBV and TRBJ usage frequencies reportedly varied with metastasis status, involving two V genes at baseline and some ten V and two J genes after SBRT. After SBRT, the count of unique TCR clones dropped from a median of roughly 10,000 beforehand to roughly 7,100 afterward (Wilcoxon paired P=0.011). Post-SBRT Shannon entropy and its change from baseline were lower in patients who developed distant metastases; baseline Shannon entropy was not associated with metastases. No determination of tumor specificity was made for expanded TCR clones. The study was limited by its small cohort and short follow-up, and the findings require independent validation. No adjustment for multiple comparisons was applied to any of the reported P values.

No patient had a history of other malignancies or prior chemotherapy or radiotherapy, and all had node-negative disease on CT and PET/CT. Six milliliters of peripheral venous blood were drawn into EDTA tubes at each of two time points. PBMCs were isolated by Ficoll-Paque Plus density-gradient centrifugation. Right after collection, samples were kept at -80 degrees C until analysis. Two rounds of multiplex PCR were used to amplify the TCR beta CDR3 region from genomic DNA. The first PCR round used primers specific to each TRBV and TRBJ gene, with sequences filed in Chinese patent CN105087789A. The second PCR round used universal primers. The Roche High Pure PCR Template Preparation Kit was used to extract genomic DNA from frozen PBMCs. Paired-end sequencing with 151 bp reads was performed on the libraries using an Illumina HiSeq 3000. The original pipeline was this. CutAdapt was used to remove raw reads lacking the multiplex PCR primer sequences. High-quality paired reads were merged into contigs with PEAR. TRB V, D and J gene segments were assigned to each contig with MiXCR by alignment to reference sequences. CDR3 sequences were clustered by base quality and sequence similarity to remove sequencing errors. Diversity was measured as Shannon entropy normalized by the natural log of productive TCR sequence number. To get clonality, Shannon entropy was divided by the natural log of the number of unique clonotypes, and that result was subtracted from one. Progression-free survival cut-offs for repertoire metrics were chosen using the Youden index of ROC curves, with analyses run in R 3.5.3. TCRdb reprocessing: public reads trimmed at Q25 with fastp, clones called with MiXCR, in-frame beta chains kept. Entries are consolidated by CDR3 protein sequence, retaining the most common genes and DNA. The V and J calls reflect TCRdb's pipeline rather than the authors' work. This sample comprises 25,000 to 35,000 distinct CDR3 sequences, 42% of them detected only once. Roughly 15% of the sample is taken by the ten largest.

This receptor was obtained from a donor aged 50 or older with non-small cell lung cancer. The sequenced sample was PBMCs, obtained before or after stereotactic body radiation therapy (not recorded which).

The CDR3 protein sequence reads: CASINPSETQYF. The sequence in DNA is TGTGCCAGCATCAACCCTAGTGAGACCCAGTACTTC. This chain joins TRBV6-1 to TRBJ2-5; the D gene cannot be named for sure. Deletion took 7 bases off V and 5 bases off J, with a span of 11 bases between the germline ends. Via the germline V gene, CDR1 is MNHNS and CDR2 SASEGT. Including the terminal cysteine and phenylalanine, the CDR3 comprises 12 residues. Only the CDR3 portion is preserved as DNA: 36 bases, with reading frame beginning at the first base.